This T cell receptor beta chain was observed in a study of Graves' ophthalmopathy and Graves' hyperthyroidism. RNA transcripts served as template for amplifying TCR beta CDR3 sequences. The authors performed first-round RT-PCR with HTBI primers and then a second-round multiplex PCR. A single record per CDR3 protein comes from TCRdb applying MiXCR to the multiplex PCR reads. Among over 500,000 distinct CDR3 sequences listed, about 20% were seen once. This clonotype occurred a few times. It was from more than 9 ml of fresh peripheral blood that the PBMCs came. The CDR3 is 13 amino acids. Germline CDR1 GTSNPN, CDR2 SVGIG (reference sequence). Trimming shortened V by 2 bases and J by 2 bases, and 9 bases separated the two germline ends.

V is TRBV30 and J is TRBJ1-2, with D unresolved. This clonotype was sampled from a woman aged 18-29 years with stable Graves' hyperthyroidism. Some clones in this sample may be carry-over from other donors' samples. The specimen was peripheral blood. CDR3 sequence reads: CAWSWAENYGYTF. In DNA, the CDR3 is TGTGCCTGGAGTTGGGCAGAAAACTATGGCTACACCTTC.